The source of this T cell receptor (beta chain) is a study of cytomegalovirus exposure and HLA in healthy donors. CDR3 size: 14 residues. The junction had 1 base not matched to a gene; V was cut back by 4 bases and J by 1 base. Germline V lookup: CDR1 MNHEY, CDR2 SVGAGI. The study ran its PCR with 60 Vbeta and 13 Jbeta primers. TCRdb keeps only in-frame clones here, not all; method: immunoSEQ multiplex PCR. The data contain 130,000 or so clones, 84% of them singletons. Study results and caveats: Immune exposure data for these donors was limited to CMV serostatus. Some TCR beta chains (about 170 of them) were listed as cytomegalovirus-associated.

As for this clone: What it binds is not known.

This TCR was sampled from a young woman in good health and CMV-seropositive. Sequencing was carried out using PBMCs. This chain joins TRBV6-5 and TRBJ2-1; TRBD1 matches 7 bases. The DNA for the CDR3 is TGTGCCAGCAGTTTACAGGGGTCCTACAATGAGCAGTTCTTC. This codes for CASSLQGSYNEQFF.